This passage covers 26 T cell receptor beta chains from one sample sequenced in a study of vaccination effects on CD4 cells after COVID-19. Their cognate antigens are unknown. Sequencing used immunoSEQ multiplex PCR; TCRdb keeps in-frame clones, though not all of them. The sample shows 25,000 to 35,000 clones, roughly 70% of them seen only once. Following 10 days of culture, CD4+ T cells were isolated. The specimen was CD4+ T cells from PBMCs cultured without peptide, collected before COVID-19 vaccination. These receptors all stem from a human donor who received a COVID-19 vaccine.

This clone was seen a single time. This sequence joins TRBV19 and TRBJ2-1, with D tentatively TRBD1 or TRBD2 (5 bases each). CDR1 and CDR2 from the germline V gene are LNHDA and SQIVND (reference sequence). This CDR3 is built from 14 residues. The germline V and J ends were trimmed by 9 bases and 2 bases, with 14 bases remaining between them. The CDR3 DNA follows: TGTGCCAGCTGTTTTAGAGGGGCCTACAATGAGCAGTTCTTC. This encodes CASCFRGAYNEQFF.

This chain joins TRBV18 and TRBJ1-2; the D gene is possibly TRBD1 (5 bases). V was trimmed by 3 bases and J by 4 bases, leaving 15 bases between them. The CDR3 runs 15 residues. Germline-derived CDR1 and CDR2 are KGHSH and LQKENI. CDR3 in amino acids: CASSPSQGFPYGYTF. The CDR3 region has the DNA TGTGCCAGCTCACCCTCTCAGGGATTTCCCTATGGCTACACCTTC.

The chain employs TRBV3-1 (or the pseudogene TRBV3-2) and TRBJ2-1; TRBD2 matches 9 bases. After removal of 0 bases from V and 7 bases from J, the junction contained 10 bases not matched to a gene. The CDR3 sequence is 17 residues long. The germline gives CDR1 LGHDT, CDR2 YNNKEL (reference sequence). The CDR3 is CASSQEAAGGRNNEQFF. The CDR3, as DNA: TGTGCCAGCAGCCAAGAAGCAGCGGGGGGCAGGAATAATGAGCAGTTCTTC.

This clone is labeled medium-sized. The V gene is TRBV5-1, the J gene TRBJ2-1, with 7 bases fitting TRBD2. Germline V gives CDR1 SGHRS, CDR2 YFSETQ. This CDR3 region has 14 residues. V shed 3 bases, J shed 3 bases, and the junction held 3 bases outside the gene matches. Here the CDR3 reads CASSSAGNYNEQFF. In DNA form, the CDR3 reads TGCGCCAGCAGCTCAGCGGGAAACTACAATGAGCAGTTCTTC. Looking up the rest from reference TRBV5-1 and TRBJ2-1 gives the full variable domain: KAGVTQTPRYLIKTRGQQVTLSCSPISGHRSVSWYQQTPGQGLQFLFEYFSETQRNKGNFPGRFSGRQFSNSRSEMNVSTLELGDSALYLCASSSAGNYNEQFFGPGTRLTVL.

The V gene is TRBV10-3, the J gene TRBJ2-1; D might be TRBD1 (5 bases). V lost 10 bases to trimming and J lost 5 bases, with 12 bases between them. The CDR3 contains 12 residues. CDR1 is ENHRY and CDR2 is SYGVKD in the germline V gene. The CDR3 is CATGFADNEQFF. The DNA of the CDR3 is TGTGCCACAGGGTTTGCTGACAATGAGCAGTTCTTC.

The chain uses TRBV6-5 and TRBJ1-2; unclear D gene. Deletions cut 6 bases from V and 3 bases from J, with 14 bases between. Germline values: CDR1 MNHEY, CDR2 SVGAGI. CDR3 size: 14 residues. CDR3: CASSRRSGDYGYTF. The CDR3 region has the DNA TGTGCCAGCAGCCGTAGAAGCGGGGACTATGGCTACACCTTC.

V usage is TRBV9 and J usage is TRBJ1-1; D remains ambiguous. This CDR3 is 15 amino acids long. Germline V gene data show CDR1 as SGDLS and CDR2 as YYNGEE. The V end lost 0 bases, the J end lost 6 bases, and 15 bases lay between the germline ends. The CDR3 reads CASSVAGWEVAEAFF. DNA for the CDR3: TGTGCCAGCAGCGTAGCGGGGTGGGAGGTCGCTGAAGCTTTCTTT.

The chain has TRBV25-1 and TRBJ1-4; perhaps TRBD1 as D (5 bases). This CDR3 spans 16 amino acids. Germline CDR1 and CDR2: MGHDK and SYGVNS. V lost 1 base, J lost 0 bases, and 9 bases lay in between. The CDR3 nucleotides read TGTGCCAGCAGTGAATTTGGGGCCGCAACTAATGAAAAACTGTTTTTT. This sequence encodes CASSEFGAATNEKLFF.

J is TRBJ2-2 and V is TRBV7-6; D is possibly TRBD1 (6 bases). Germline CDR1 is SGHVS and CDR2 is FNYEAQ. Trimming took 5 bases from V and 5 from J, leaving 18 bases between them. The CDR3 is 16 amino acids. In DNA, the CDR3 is TGTGCCAGCAGCCAAGCCCAGGGGCTCCGGACCGGGGAGCTGTTTTTT. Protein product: CASSQAQGLRTGELFF.

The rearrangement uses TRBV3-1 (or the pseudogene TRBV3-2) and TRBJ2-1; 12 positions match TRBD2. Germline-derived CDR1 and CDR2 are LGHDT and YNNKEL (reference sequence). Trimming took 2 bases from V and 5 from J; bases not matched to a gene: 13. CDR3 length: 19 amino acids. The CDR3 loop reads CASSQLVLAGGLPHNEQFF. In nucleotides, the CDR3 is TGTGCCAGCAGCCAATTGGTACTAGCGGGAGGTTTGCCCCACAATGAGCAGTTCTTC.

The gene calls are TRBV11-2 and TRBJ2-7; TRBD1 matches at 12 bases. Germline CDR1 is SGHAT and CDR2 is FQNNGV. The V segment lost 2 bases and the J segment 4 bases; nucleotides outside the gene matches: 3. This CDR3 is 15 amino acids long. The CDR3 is CASSLSGQGAYEQYF. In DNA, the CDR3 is TGTGCCAGCAGCTTATCGGGACAGGGGGCTTACGAGCAGTACTTC.

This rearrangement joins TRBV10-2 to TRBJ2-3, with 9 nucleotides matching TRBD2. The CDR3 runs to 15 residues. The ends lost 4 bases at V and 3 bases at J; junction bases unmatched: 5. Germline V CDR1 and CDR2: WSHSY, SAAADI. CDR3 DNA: TGCGCCAGCAGTGCCCGCGGGGGGGCGACAGATACGCAGTATTTT. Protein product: CASSARGGATDTQYF.

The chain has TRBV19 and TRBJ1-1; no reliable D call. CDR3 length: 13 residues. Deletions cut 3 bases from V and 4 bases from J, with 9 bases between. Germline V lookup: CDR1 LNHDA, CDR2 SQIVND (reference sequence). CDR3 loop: CASSISIVTEAFF. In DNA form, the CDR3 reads TGTGCCAGTAGTATTAGTATCGTCACTGAAGCTTTCTTT. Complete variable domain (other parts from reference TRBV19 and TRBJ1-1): DGGITQSPKYLFRKEGQNVTLSCEQNLNHDAMYWYRQDPGQGLRLIYYSQIVNDFQKGDIAEGYSVSREKKESFPLTVTSAQKNPTAFYLCASSISIVTEAFFGQGTRLTVV.

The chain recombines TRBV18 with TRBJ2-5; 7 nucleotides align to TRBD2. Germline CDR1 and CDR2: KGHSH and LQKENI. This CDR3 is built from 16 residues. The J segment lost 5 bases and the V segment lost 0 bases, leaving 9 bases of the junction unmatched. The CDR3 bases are TGTGCCAGCTCACCACCCCTAGCGGCCCCGGGGGAGACCCAGTACTTC. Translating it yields CASSPPLAAPGETQYF.

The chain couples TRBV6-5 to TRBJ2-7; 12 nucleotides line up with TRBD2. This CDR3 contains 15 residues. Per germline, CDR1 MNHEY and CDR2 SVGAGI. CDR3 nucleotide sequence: TGTGGCAGTCAGGGGCTAGCGGGAGGGTCGGAAGAGCAGTACTTC. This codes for CGSQGLAGGSEEQYF.

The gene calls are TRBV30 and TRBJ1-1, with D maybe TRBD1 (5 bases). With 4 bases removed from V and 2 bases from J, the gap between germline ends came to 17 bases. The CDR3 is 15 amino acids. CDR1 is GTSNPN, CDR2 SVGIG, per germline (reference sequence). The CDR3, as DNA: TGTGCCTGGACCCTAGTTGAGGGACTAAACACTGAAGCTTTCTTT. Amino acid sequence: CAWTLVEGLNTEAFF.

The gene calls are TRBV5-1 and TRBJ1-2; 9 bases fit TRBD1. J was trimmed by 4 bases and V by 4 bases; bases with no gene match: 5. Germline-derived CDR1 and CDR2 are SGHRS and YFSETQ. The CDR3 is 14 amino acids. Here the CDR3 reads CASSPGQGPYGYTF. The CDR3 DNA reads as TGCGCCAGCAGCCCTGGACAGGGGCCCTATGGCTACACCTTC.

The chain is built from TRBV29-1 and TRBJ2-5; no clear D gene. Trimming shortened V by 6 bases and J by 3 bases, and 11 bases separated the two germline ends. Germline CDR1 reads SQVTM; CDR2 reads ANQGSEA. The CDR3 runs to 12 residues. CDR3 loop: CSVRLGKETQYF. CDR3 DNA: TGCAGCGTCCGACTGGGAAAAGAGACCCAGTACTTC.

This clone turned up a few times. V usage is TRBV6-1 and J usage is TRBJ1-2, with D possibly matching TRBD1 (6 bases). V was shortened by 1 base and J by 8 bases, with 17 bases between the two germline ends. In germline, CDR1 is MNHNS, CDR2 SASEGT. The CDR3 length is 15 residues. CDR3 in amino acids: CASSEEAAGARGYTF. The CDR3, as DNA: TGTGCCAGCAGTGAAGAGGCGGCGGGGGCGCGGGGCTACACCTTC.

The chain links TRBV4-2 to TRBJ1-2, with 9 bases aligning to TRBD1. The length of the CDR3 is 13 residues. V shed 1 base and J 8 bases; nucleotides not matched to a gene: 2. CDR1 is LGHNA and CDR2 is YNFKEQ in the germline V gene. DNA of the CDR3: TGTGCCAGCAGCCAAGGACAGGGGGGAGGCTACACCTTC. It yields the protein CASSQGQGGGYTF.

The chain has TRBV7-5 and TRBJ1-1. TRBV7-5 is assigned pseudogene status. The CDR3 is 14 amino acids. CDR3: CVRSFPSDPTEAFF. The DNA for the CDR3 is TGTGTCAGAAGCTTTCCATCGGACCCCACTGAAGCTTTCTTT.

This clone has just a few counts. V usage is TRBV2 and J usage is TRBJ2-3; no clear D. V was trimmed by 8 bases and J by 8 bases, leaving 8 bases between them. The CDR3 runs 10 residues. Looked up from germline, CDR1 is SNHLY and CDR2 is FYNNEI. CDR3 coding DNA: TGTGCCAGCTCTACGGGTACGCAGTATTTT. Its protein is CASSTGTQYF.

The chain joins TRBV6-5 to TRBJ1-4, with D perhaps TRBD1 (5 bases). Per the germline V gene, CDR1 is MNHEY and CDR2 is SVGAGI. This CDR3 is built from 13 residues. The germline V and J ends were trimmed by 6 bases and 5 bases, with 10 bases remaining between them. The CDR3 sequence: CASRGQGNEKLFF. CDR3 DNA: TGTGCCAGCAGAGGGCAGGGCAATGAAAAACTGTTTTTT.

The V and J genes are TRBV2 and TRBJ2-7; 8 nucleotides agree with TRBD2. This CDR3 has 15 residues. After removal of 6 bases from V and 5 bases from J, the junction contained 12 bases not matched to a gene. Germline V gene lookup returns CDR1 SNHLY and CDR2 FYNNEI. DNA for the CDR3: TGTGCCAGCAGGGCCTTGAAGCGGGAGTCAGACGAGCAGTACTTC. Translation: CASRALKRESDEQYF.

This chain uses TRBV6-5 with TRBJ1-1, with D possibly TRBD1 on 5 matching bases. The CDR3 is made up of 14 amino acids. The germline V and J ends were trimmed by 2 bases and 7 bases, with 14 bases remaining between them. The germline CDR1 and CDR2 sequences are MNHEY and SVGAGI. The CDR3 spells CASSYQGSVDEAFF. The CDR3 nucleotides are TGTGCCAGCAGTTACCAGGGCAGTGTCGATGAAGCTTTCTTT.

The CDR3 here is CASSDLGGANGYTF. The DNA of the CDR3 is TGTGCCAGCAGTGATCTAGGGGGTGCTAATGGCTACACCTTC. This chain uses TRBV6-4 with TRBJ1-2, with a possible D match to TRBD1 (6 bases). The germline V gene has CDR1 MRHNA and CDR2 SNTAGT. V was pared by 3 bases and J by 6 bases, with 14 bases between. CDR3 length: 14 residues.